This is a list of T cell receptor beta chains from one sample in a study of OX40 agonist ivuxolimab in advanced cancers. Profiling relied on immunoSEQ multiplex PCR, and the TCRdb table lists in-frame clones only, not all of them. The sample holds about 100,000 clones; approximately 87% are singletons and the top ten take around 5.9%. The sequencing used CD4+ or CD8+ T cells sorted from blood, collected in a trial of the OX40 agonist ivuxolimab. These TCRs come from an adult with an advanced solid tumor such as melanoma, head and neck, liver or kidney cancer. The CDR3 runs from the conserved cysteine through the conserved F or W. The D gene is left open where the match is weak. Clone size, where shown, is once, few, many, or a class for clones that have expanded.

V gene	clone size	J gene	D gene	CDR3 protein	CDR3 DNA
TRBV5-5	once	TRBJ2-7	.	CASSTDRPYEQYF	TGTGCCAGCAGCACCGACAGGCCCTACGAGCAGTACTTC
TRBV10-3	.	TRBJ1-1	.	CAIRDDRFNTEAFF	TGTGCCATCAGAGACGACAGGTTCAACACTGAAGCTTTCTTT
TRBV2	.	TRBJ1-2	TRBD1	CASRRGQGIYGYTF	TGTGCCAGCAGGAGGGGACAGGGGATCTATGGCTACACCTTC
TRBV6-5	once	TRBJ2-7	.	CASSYGRESYEQYF	TGTGCCAGCAGTTATGGCAGGGAATCCTACGAGCAGTACTTC
TRBV7-6	.	TRBJ2-5	.	CASSLFATARETQYF	TGTGCCAGCAGCTTATTCGCGACAGCCCGGGAGACCCAGTACTTC
TRBV5-5	.	TRBJ2-3	TRBD1	CASSPRGTTGALDTQYF	TGTGCCAGCAGCCCCCGGGGTACCACAGGGGCCCTAGATACGCAGTATTTT
TRBV5-1	once	TRBJ2-1	.	CASRRGINNEQFF	TGCGCCAGCAGGAGGGGGATTAACAATGAGCAGTTCTTC
TRBV6-8	.	TRBJ2-5	.	CARVLQGSQETQYF	TGTGCCAGGGTACTACAGGGAAGCCAAGAGACCCAGTACTTC
TRBV7-2	.	TRBJ2-2	TRBD1	CASSPGQGVTGELFF	TGTGCCAGCAGCCCGGGACAGGGGGTGACCGGGGAGCTGTTTTTT
TRBV29-1	.	TRBJ2-3	.	CSVEGRATSTDTQYF	TGCAGCGTTGAAGGTCGGGCCACTAGCACAGATACGCAGTATTTT
TRBV30	.	TRBJ1-3	.	CAWIGSSGNTIYF	TGTGCCTGGATAGGGAGCTCTGGAAACACCATATATTTT
TRBV20-1	.	TRBJ1-2	.	CSARDQGSPTF	TGCAGTGCTAGAGATCAGGGCAGCCCAACCTTC
TRBV6-6	once	TRBJ2-7	.	CASSTDTEQYF	TGTGCCAGCAGCACGGATACCGAGCAGTACTTC
TRBV19	few	TRBJ1-1	.	CASSLRNTEAFF	TGTGCCAGTAGTCTTCGGAACACTGAAGCTTTCTTT
TRBV6-6	few	TRBJ2-7	.	CASSQPTWEQYF	TGTGCCAGCAGTCAGCCGACTTGGGAGCAGTACTTC
TRBV4-2	.	TRBJ1-6	TRBD1	CASSQGWGQKESPLHF	TGTGCCAGCAGCCAAGGGTGGGGACAGAAAGAATCACCCCTCCACTTT
TRBV18	.	TRBJ1-1	.	CASSPIDWNTEAFF	TGTGCCAGCTCACCTATAGACTGGAACACTGAAGCTTTCTTT
TRBV27	.	TRBJ2-5	.	CASSLSWARAQETQYF	TGTGCCAGCAGTTTGTCGTGGGCTAGGGCCCAAGAGACCCAGTACTTC
TRBV15	medium-sized	TRBJ1-5	.	CATSREGAPNQPQHF	TGTGCCACCAGCAGAGAAGGGGCACCCAATCAGCCCCAGCATTTT
TRBV7-3	.	TRBJ2-3	.	CASSTAGAGTDTQYF	TGTGCCAGCAGCACGGCCGGGGCCGGCACAGATACGCAGTATTTT
TRBV20-1	.	TRBJ2-2	.	CSARTIGELFF	TGCAGTGCTAGGACCATCGGGGAGCTGTTTTTT
TRBV7-9	.	TRBJ2-5	.	CASSLFIGGDKETQYF	TGTGCCAGCAGCTTATTTATCGGGGGAGACAAAGAGACCCAGTACTTC
TRBV9	.	TRBJ1-1	.	CASSVRPGNTEAFF	TGTGCCAGCAGCGTCCGGCCGGGGAACACTGAAGCTTTCTTT
TRBV5-1	.	TRBJ1-4	.	CASSSGATNEKLFF	TGCGCCAGCAGCTCTGGGGCAACTAATGAAAAACTGTTTTTT
TRBV7-9	.	TRBJ2-1	.	CASSLKNEQFF	TGTGCCAGCAGCTTAAAAAATGAGCAGTTCTTC
TRBV14	.	TRBJ2-7	.	CASSQGLSSYEQYF	TGTGCCAGCAGCCAGGGGTTATCCTCCTACGAGCAGTACTTC
TRBV10-3	.	TRBJ2-7	TRBD1	CAIRIRTGSSYEQYF	TGTGCCATCAGAATAAGGACAGGCAGCTCCTACGAGCAGTACTTC
TRBV4-2	.	TRBJ2-1	TRBD1	CASSPLPGTGDTSYNEQFF	TGTGCCAGCAGCCCCCTCCCCGGGACAGGGGATACATCCTACAATGAGCAGTTCTTC
TRBV19	.	TRBJ2-3	TRBD2	CASSTRGGADTQYF	TGTGCCAGTAGTACCCGTGGGGGGGCAGATACGCAGTATTTT
TRBV27	.	TRBJ2-1	.	CASRSPGSLVGSYNEQFF	TGTGCCAGTAGATCCCCTGGCTCTTTAGTCGGCTCCTACAATGAGCAGTTCTTC
TRBV19	.	TRBJ2-7	TRBD1	CASSIGTGRNEQYF	TGTGCCAGTAGTATTGGGACAGGGCGAAACGAGCAGTACTTC
TRBV7-3	.	TRBJ2-7	.	CASSPDTSRYEQYF	TGTGCCAGCAGCCCCGACACCTCTAGGTACGAGCAGTACTTC
TRBV6-5	.	TRBJ1-1	.	CASSYSNLGAREAFF	TGTGCCAGCAGTTACTCGAATTTGGGGGCGAGGGAAGCTTTCTTT
TRBV2	.	TRBJ2-3	TRBD2	CASGTGGGSTDTQYF	TGTGCCAGCGGGACCGGCGGGGGGAGCACAGATACGCAGTATTTT
TRBV30	.	TRBJ1-3	.	CAWRFMGNTIYF	TGTGCCTGGAGGTTTATGGGCAACACCATATATTTT
TRBV7-8	.	TRBJ2-1	.	CASSLGLTNEQFF	TGTGCCAGCAGCTTGGGGTTAACCAATGAGCAGTTCTTC
TRBV5-8	.	TRBJ2-3	TRBD2	CASSTGLAGSTDTQYF	TGTGCCAGCAGCACGGGACTAGCGGGGTCCACAGATACGCAGTATTTT
TRBV5-1	.	TRBJ2-1	.	CASSHVAVEQFF	TGCGCCAGCAGCCACGTAGCAGTTGAGCAGTTCTTC
TRBV4-1	.	TRBJ2-3	TRBD1	CASSHGDRVADTQYF	TGCGCCAGCAGCCACGGGGACAGGGTAGCGGATACGCAGTATTTT
TRBV10-3	.	TRBJ2-1	TRBD1	CAIAMAGGNEQFF	TGTGCCATCGCCATGGCAGGGGGCAATGAGCAGTTCTTC
TRBV5-4	once	TRBJ2-1	.	CASSLTSGQYNEQFF	TGTGCCAGCAGCTTGACCTCAGGACAGTACAATGAGCAGTTCTTC
TRBV2	.	TRBJ1-4	TRBD1	CASNIIGTGPNEKLFF	TGTGCCAGCAACATCATTGGGACAGGCCCTAATGAAAAACTGTTTTTT
TRBV6-1	.	TRBJ1-6	.	CASSGRLRWALYNSPLHF	TGTGCCAGCAGTGGAAGATTAAGGTGGGCCCTATATAATTCACCCCTCCACTTT
TRBV29-1	.	TRBJ2-3	TRBD2	CSVRGRVSTDTQYF	TGCAGCGTTCGCGGGAGGGTGAGCACAGATACGCAGTATTTT
TRBV7-2	.	TRBJ1-2	.	CASSATYGYTF	TGTGCCAGCAGCGCGACCTATGGCTACACCTTC
TRBV19	.	TRBJ1-3	.	CASRVVGGNTIYF	TGTGCCAGTAGGGTCGTCGGGGGAAACACCATATATTTT
TRBV7-9	.	TRBJ2-7	TRBD2	CASSFRLAGSFEQYF	TGTGCCAGCAGCTTCCGACTAGCGGGATCTTTCGAGCAGTACTTC
TRBV27	.	TRBJ1-2	.	CASSRGEPLGGYTF	TGTGCCAGCAGCAGAGGTGAGCCTCTGGGAGGCTACACCTTC
TRBV7-9	.	TRBJ1-1	.	CAIVEGGTEAFF	TGTGCCATCGTAGAGGGGGGCACTGAAGCTTTCTTT
TRBV7-8	.	TRBJ2-7	.	CASTQAGEVYEQYF	TGTGCCAGCACTCAAGCAGGGGAAGTCTACGAGCAGTACTTC
TRBV5-1	few	TRBJ2-7	.	CASSTTASTYEQYF	TGCGCCAGCAGTACGACTGCAAGTACCTACGAGCAGTACTTC
TRBV7-3	few	TRBJ2-2	TRBD2	CASSLSGLAQSDTGELFF	TGTGCCAGCAGCTTATCGGGACTAGCCCAGTCGGACACCGGGGAGCTGTTTTTT
TRBV6-5	.	TRBJ1-1	.	CASRWGFHTEAFF	TGTGCCAGCAGATGGGGGTTTCATACTGAAGCTTTCTTT
TRBV5-1	.	TRBJ1-2	TRBD1	CASSFGQGFGYTF	TGCGCCAGCAGCTTCGGACAGGGCTTTGGCTACACCTTC